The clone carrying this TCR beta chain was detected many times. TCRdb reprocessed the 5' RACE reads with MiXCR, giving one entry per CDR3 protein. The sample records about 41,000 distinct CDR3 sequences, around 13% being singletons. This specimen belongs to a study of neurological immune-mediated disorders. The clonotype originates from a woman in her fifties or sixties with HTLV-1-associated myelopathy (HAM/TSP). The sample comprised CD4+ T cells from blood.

CDR3 residues: CASSQLGDIQETQYF. The CDR3 bases are TGTGCCAGCAGCCAATTAGGAGACATTCAAGAGACCCAGTACTTC. The genes are TRBV16 and TRBJ2-5, with D hard to call. Germline assignment: CDR1 KGHSY and CDR2 FQNENV. V was cut by 1 base and J by 2 bases, with 11 bases left in between. The CDR3 length is 15 residues.